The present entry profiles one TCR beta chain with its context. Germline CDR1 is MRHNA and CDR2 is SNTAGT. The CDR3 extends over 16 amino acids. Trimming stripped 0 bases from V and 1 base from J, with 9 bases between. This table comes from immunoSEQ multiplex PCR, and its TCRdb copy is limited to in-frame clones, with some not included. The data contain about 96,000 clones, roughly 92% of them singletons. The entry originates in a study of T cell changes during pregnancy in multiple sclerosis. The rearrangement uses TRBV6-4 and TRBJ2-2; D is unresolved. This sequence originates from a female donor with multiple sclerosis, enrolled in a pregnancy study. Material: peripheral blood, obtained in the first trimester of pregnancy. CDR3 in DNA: TGTGCCAGCAGTGACTCGTCCCTAGGGAACACCGGGGAGCTGTTTTTT. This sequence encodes CASSDSSLGNTGELFF.